This is a list of T cell receptor beta chains from one sample in a study of PD-1 blockade in classical Hodgkin lymphoma. Clones were read by immunoSEQ multiplex PCR, and TCRdb kept only the in-frame ones, dropping some. The sample has some 45,000 clones; about nine tenths are singletons. Material: peripheral blood mononuclear cells (PBMCs), obtained at baseline. The receptors derive from a human donor with classical Hodgkin lymphoma. The CDR3 runs from the conserved cysteine through the conserved F or W. D genes are given only for firm matches. Expanded clones get a size class; other rows say once, few or many, or leave the size out.

d_gene	v_gene	abundance	j_gene	CDR3nt	CDR3aa
.	TRBV18	.	TRBJ2-3	TGTGCCAGCTCACCACGTCGAGAGCCGGCCGCCGGCACCCGCACAGATACGCAGTATTTT	CASSPRREPAAGTRTDTQYF
TRBD1	TRBV5-4	.	TRBJ1-2	TGTGCCAGCAGCTTGCTAGGACAGGGCCTAGTCTATGGCTACACCTTC	CASSLLGQGLVYGYTF
TRBD2	TRBV7-3	.	TRBJ2-3	TGTGCCAGCAGCTTAGAGGCGGGAGAAGATACGCAGTATTTT	CASSLEAGEDTQYF
.	TRBV19	.	TRBJ1-1	TGTGCCAGTAGTATCTCACAGACCTGGAACACTGAAGCTTTCTTT	CASSISQTWNTEAFF
.	TRBV6-1	.	TRBJ2-5	TGTGCCACAGCTAAGGGGGACTACCAAGAGACCCAGTACTTC	CATAKGDYQETQYF
TRBD2	TRBV5-8	.	TRBJ2-1	TGTGCCAGCAAGGGACTAGCGGAATACAATGAGCAGTTCTTC	CASKGLAEYNEQFF
TRBD2	TRBV5-5	.	TRBJ2-2	TGTGCCAGCAGCTGGGCGACTAGCGCTTACACCGGGGAGCTGTTTTTT	CASSWATSAYTGELFF
TRBD1	TRBV28	.	TRBJ2-7	TGTGCCAGCAGTTTTATGGGGCTGGACAGGCCTTTCTCCTACGAGCAGTACTTC	CASSFMGLDRPFSYEQYF
.	TRBV19	.	TRBJ2-3	TGTGCCAGTAGCCTCTCCTTCGGAGATACGCAGTATTTT	CASSLSFGDTQYF
.	TRBV9	.	TRBJ1-1	TGTGCCAGCAGCGCCAACAGGGACATGAACACTGAAGCTTTCTTT	CASSANRDMNTEAFF
TRBD2	TRBV7-3	.	TRBJ2-1	TGTGCCAGCAGCTTGGGGAGGGACGGGCAACATGAGCAGTTCTTC	CASSLGRDGQHEQFF
.	TRBV11-2	.	TRBJ2-7	TGTGCCAGCAGCTTGGACACTTACGAGCAGTACTTC	CASSLDTYEQYF
.	TRBV7-8	few	TRBJ2-7	TGTGCCAGCAGTTTCTCGTCACTAGCCGACGAGCAGTACTTC	CASSFSSLADEQYF
TRBD2	TRBV11-2	.	TRBJ2-7	TGTGCCAGCAGCCGCGGACTAGGCGAGCAGTACTTC	CASSRGLGEQYF
TRBD2	TRBV2	.	TRBJ2-1	TGTGCCAGCAGTGAACGGACTAGCGGGGGGTACAATGAGCAGTTCTTC	CASSERTSGGYNEQFF
.	TRBV7-6	.	TRBJ2-2	TGTGCCAGCAGCTTAGAAGGGTCCGGGGAGCTGTTTTTT	CASSLEGSGELFF
TRBD1	TRBV5-1	.	TRBJ1-6	TGCGCCAGCAGCTTGGAGGGGGCAGGTCGTAGTTCACCCCTCCACTTT	CASSLEGAGRSSPLHF
.	TRBV10-3	.	TRBJ2-7	TGTGCCATCAGTCGCGGGGATTTACTCTCCTACGAGCAGTACTTC	CAISRGDLLSYEQYF
TRBD2	TRBV5-1	.	TRBJ2-1	TGCGCCAGCAGCCTAAGACTAGCGGGAGAGATATGGAATGAGCAGTTCTTC	CASSLRLAGEIWNEQFF
.	TRBV21-1	.	TRBJ1-1	TGTGCCAGCAGCAAATGGGGCCAGGGAGACAACACTGAAGCTTTCTTT	CASSKWGQGDNTEAFF
TRBD2	TRBV27	once	TRBJ2-5	TGTGCCAGCAGTTTAGGAGCGGGAGGGTTCGGGGAGACCCAGTACTTC	CASSLGAGGFGETQYF
TRBD2	TRBV28	.	TRBJ2-1	TGTGCCAGCACCTCAGCGGGAGCAGAGTTCTTC	CASTSAGAEFF
TRBD1	TRBV7-6	.	TRBJ2-1	TGTGCCAGCAGCTTAGTGGGTACAGGGGGCGTAGGGGATGAGCAGTTCTTC	CASSLVGTGGVGDEQFF
.	TRBV9	.	TRBJ1-1	TGTGCCAGCACCATTTTACGGGGGATGAACACTGAAGCTTTCTTT	CASTILRGMNTEAFF
.	TRBV9	once	TRBJ1-3	TGTGCCAGCAGCCCCGACCACTCTGGAAACACCATATATTTT	CASSPDHSGNTIYF
.	TRBV6-1	.	TRBJ2-2	TGTGCCAGCAAATTGACAGGAGCCGACACCGGGGAGCTGTTTTTT	CASKLTGADTGELFF
.	TRBV19	.	TRBJ2-7	TGTGCCAGTACCATATCCCCTCAGGGAGGCGAGCAGTACTTC	CASTISPQGGEQYF
.	TRBV11-2	.	TRBJ2-1	TGTGCCAGCAGCCAGGGGGGGGGATTCAATGAGCAGTTCTTC	CASSQGGGFNEQFF
TRBD1	TRBV5-1	.	TRBJ2-1	TGCGCCAGCAGCTTGGAAGGGACAGGGTACAATGAGCAGTTCTTC	CASSLEGTGYNEQFF
TRBD2	TRBV6-1	once	TRBJ2-7	TGTGCCAGCAGTGTTCGAAGACATCCCGGACTAGCGGATCCCTACGAGCAGTACTTC	CASSVRRHPGLADPYEQYF
TRBD1	TRBV7-2	.	TRBJ2-1	TGTGCCAGCAGCTTATCCCGGACAGGGAGGCTGGGGGAGCAGTTCTTC	CASSLSRTGRLGEQFF
.	TRBV7-9	.	TRBJ2-2	TGTGCCAGCAGCTTAACTCTTGTAGTAGGGAACACCGGGGAGCTGTTTTTT	CASSLTLVVGNTGELFF
TRBD1	TRBV4-2	.	TRBJ2-3	TGTGCCAGCAGCCAAGAAGGGACAGGGGGTACGGTCGATACGCAGTATTTT	CASSQEGTGGTVDTQYF
TRBD1	TRBV9	.	TRBJ2-5	TGTGCCAGCAGCGAAACAGGGGGCGGGGAGACCCAGTACTTC	CASSETGGGETQYF
.	TRBV10-3	.	TRBJ2-2	TGTGCCATCAGTCAAAACGGGGAGCTGTTTTTT	CAISQNGELFF
.	TRBV28	.	TRBJ2-7	TGTGCCAGCAGTTTAACCCCCGCCTACGAGCAGTACTTC	CASSLTPAYEQYF
TRBD1	TRBV7-6	.	TRBJ2-5	TGTGCCAGCAGCTTATCGGGACAGAGAGAGACCCAGTACTTC	CASSLSGQRETQYF
.	TRBV11-2	.	TRBJ2-3	TGTGCCAGCAGCTTAGCGCACGGAGATACGCAGTATTTT	CASSLAHGDTQYF
TRBD1	TRBV5-1	.	TRBJ2-3	TGCGCCAGCAGCCTAAAGGGGGCATCGACAGATACGCAGTATTTT	CASSLKGASTDTQYF
TRBD2	TRBV4-2	once	TRBJ2-5	TGTGCCAGCAGCCAAGATCGGAGAACTAGCGGGGGTCAAGAGACCCAGTACTTC	CASSQDRRTSGGQETQYF
TRBD1	TRBV6-1	.	TRBJ2-4	TGTGCCACAAAGGGACAGGCAAAAAACATTCAGTACTTC	CATKGQAKNIQYF
.	TRBV7-9	once	TRBJ2-1	TGTGCCAGCAGCGTAGACAAGAGCTTATACAATGAGCAGTTCTTC	CASSVDKSLYNEQFF
.	TRBV19	.	TRBJ2-1	TGTGCCAGTAGTATAGGGACGGGGACAAACAATGAGCAGTTCTTC	CASSIGTGTNNEQFF
TRBD1	TRBV27	.	TRBJ1-1	TGTGCCAGCAGCCCCGTGTGGGACAGGGGATTTATGAACACTGAAGCTTTCTTT	CASSPVWDRGFMNTEAFF
.	TRBV28	.	TRBJ1-1	TGTGCCAGCAGTTTTCACGGTATGAACACTGAAGCTTTCTTT	CASSFHGMNTEAFF
.	TRBV6-1	.	TRBJ1-1	TGTGCCAGCAGTGAACGGTGGGCCATGAACACTGAAGCTTTCTTT	CASSERWAMNTEAFF